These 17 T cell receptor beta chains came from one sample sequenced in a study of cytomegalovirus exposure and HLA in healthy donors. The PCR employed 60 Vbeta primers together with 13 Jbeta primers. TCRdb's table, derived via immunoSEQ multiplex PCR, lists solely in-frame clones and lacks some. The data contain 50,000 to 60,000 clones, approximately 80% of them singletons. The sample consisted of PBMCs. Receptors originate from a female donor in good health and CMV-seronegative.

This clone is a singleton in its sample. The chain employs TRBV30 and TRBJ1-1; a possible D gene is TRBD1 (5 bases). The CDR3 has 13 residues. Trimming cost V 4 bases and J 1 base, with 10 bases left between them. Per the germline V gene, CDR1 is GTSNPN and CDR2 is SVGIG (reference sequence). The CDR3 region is CAWTRQPNTEAFF. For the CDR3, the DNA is TGTGCCTGGACCCGACAGCCGAACACTGAAGCTTTCTTT.

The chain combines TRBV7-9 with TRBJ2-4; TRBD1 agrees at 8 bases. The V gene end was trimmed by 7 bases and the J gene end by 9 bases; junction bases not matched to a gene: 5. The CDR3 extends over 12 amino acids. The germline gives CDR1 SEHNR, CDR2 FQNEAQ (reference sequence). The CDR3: CASTQGAGIQYF. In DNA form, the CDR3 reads TGTGCCAGCACTCAGGGGGCCGGCATTCAGTACTTC.

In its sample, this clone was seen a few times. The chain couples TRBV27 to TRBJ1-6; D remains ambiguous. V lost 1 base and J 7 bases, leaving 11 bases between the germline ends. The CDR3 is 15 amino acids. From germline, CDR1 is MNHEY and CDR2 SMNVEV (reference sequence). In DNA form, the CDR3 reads TGTGCCAGCAGTTTATTGAGGGTTGGGAATTCACCCCTCCACTTT. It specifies CASSLLRVGNSPLHF.

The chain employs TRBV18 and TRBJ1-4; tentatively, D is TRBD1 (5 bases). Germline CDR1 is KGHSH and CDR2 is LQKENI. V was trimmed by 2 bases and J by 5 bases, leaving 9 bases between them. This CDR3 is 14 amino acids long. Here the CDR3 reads CASSPTGTNEKLFF. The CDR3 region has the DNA TGTGCCAGCTCACCAACAGGTACCAATGAAAAACTGTTTTTT. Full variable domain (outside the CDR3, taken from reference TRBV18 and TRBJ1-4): NAGVMQNPRHLVRRRGQEARLRCSPMKGHSHVYWYRQLPEEGLKFMVYLQKENIIDESGMPKERFSAEFPKEGPSILRIQQVVRGDSAAYFCASSPTGTNEKLFFGSGTQLSVL.

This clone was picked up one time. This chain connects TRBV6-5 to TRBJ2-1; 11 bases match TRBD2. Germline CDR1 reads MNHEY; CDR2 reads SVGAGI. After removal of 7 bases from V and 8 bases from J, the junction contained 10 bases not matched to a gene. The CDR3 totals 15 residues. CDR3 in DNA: TGTGCCAGCACCCATAGCGGGGGGGCCTCTCATGAGCAGTTCTTC. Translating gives CASTHSGGASHEQFF.

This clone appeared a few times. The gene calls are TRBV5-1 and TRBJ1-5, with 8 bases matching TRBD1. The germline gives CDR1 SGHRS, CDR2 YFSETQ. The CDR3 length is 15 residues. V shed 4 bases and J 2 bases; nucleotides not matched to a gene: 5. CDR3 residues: CASSLGQGGNQPQHF. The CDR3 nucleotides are TGCGCCAGCAGCCTCGGACAGGGAGGCAATCAGCCCCAGCATTTT.

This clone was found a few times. The CDR3 reads CASSLTGVGGNTIYF. The CDR3 DNA is TGTGCCAGCAGCTTGACAGGGGTTGGAGGAAACACCATATATTTT. The rearrangement links TRBV5-4 to TRBJ1-3, with TRBD1 identical over 7 bases. Germline CDR1 is SGHNT and CDR2 is YYREEE (reference sequence). V gave up 1 base and J gave up 4 bases; unmatched junction bases: 5. This CDR3 is built from 15 residues.

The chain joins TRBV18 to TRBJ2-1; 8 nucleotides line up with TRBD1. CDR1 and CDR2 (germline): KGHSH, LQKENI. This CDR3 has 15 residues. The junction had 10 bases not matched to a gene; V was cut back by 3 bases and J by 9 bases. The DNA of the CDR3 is TGTGCCAGCTCACCGTGGAGACAGGGGTCGCCTGAGCAGTTCTTC. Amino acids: CASSPWRQGSPEQFF.

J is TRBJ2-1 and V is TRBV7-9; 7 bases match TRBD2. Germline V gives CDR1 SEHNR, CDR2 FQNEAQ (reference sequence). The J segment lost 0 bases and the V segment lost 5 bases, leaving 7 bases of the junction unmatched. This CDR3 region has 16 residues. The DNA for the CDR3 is TGTGCCAGCAGCCGGGCCGTAGCGGGCTCCTACAATGAGCAGTTCTTC. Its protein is CASSRAVAGSYNEQFF.

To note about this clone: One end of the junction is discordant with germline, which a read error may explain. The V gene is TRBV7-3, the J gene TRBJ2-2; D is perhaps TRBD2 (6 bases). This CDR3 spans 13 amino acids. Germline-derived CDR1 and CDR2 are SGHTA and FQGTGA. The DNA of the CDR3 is TGTGCCAGCACCTTAACTAGCCCCGGGGAGCTGTTTTTT. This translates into CASTLTSPGELFF.

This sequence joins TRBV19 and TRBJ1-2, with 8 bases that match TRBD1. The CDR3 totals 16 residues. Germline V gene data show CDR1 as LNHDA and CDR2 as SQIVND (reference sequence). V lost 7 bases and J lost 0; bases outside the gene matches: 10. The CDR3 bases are TGTGCCAGTACTCCCGGCAGGGGGCTAGCTAACTATGGCTACACCTTC. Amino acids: CASTPGRGLANYGYTF.

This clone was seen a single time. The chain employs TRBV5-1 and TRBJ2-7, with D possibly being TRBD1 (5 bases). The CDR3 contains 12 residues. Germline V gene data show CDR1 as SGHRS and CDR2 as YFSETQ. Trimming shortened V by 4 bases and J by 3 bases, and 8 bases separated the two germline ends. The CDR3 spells CASSPQDYEQYF. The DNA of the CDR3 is TGCGCCAGCAGCCCACAGGACTACGAGCAGTACTTC.

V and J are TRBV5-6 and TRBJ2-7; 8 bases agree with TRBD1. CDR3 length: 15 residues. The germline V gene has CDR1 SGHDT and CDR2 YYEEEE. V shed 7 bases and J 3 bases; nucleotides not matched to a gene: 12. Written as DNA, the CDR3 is TGTGCCAGCTTCCGTGGGGACAGGTTGGGCTACGAGCAGTACTTC. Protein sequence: CASFRGDRLGYEQYF. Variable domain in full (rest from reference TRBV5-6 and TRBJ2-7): DAGVTQSPTHLIKTRGQQVTLRCSPKSGHDTVSWYQQALGQGPQFIFQYYEEEERQRGNFPDRFSGHQFPNYSSELNVNALLLGDSALYLCASFRGDRLGYEQYFGPGTRLTVT.

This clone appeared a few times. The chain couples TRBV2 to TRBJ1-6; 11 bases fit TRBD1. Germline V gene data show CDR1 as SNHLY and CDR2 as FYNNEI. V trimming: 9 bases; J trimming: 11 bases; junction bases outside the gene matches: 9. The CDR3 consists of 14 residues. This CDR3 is CASPGTGGDPPLHF. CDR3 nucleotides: TGTGCCAGTCCCGGGACAGGGGGGGATCCACCCCTCCACTTT. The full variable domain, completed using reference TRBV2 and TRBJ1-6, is EPEVTQTPSHQVTQMGQEVILRCVPISNHLYFYWYRQILGQKVEFLVSFYNNEISEKSEIFDDQFSVERPDGSNFTLKIRSTKLEDSAMYFCASPGTGGDPPLHFGNGTRLTVT.

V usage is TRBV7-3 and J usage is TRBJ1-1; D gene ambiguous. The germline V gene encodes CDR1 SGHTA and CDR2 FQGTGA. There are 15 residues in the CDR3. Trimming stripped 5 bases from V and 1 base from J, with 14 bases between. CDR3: CASSARGGANTEAFF. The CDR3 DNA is TGTGCCAGCAGCGCACGGGGTGGAGCGAACACTGAAGCTTTCTTT.

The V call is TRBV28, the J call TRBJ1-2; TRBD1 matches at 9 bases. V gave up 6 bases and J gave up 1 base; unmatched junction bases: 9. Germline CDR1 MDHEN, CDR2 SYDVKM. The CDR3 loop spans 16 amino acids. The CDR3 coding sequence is TGTGCCAGCAGCCTACAGGGGGCTCTGGGTAACTATGGCTACACCTTC. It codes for CASSLQGALGNYGYTF.

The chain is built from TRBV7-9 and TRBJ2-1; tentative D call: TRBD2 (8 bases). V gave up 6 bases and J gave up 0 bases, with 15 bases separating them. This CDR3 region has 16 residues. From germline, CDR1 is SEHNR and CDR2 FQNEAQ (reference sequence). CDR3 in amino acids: CASSRGRGVSYNEQFF. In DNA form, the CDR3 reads TGTGCCAGCAGTAGGGGGCGGGGGGTCTCCTACAATGAGCAGTTCTTC.